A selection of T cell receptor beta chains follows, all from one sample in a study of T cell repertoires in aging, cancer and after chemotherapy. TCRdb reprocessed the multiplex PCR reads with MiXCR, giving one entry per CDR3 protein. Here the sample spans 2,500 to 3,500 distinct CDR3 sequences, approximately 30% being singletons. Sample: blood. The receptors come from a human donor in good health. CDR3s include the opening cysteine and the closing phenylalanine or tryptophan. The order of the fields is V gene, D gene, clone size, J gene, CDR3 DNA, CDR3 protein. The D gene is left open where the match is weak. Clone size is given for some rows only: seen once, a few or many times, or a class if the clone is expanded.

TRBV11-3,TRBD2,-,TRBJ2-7,TGTGCCAGCAGCTTAGGACTAGCGGGACTCCCCTACGAGCAGTACTTC,CASSLGLAGLPYEQYF
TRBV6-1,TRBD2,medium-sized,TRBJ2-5,TGTGCCAGCAGCGAACTAGCGGGGGTCCAAGAGACCCAGTACTTC,CASSELAGVQETQYF
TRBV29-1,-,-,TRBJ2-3,TGCAGCGTTGTCCCGACAGGTTACACAGATACGCAGTATTTT,CSVVPTGYTDTQYF
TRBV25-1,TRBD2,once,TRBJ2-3,TGTGCCAGCAGTGAGGAGCGGGGCGGGAGTGATACGCAGTATTTT,CASSEERGGSDTQYF
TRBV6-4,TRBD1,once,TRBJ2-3,TGTGCCAGCAGTGACGGGACAGGGGGCACAGATACGCAGTATTTT,CASSDGTGGTDTQYF
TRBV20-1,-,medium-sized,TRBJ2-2,TGCAGTGCTAGAGCCTTTCAGGGTAGCACCGGGGAGCTGTTTTTT,CSARAFQGSTGELFF
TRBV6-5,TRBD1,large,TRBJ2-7,TGTGCCAGCAGGAGGGGGCTTCAGAACGAGCAGTACTTC,CASRRGLQNEQYF
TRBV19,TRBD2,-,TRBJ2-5,TGTGCCAGTAGTATGGGACTAGCGGGGGGCTTGGAAGAGACCCAGTACTTC,CASSMGLAGGLEETQYF
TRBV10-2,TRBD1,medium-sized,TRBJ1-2,TGCGCCAGCAGTGTTACAGGGGGGATTAACTATGGCTACACCTTC,CASSVTGGINYGYTF
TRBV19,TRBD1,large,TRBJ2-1,TGTGCCAGTAGTGAAGGACAGGGGGGACAGTTCTTC,CASSEGQGGQFF
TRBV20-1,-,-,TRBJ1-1,TGCAGTGCTAGAGGGGAGGTACTGAACACTGAAGCTTTCTTT,CSARGEVLNTEAFF
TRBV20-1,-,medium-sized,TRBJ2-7,TGCAGTGCCTACTCGACCCCCTCCACCTATCTTGAGTACTTC,CSAYSTPSTYLEYF
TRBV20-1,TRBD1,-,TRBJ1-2,TGCAGTGCTAGTGAGCAGGGGGCAAACTATGGCTACACCTTC,CSASEQGANYGYTF
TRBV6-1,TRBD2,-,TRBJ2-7,TGTGCCAGCAAAAACCCCGGAGGGCTAGCGGGAGTCGAGCAGTACTTC,CASKNPGGLAGVEQYF
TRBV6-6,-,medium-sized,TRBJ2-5,TGTGCCAGCAGGATTAGGGAGACCCAGTACTTC,CASRIRETQYF
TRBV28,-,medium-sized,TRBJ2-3,TGTGCCAGCAGTTTAGCCGGGGCGGATACGCAGTATTTT,CASSLAGADTQYF
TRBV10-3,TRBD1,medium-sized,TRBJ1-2,TGTGCCATCAGTGAGTCGTCTCCCGGACAGGGCGTCTATGGCTACACCTTC,CAISESSPGQGVYGYTF
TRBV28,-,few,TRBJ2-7,TGTGCCAGCAGTTCTGGGGACTCCTACGAGCAGTACTTC,CASSSGDSYEQYF
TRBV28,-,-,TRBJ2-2,TGTGCCAGCACCGAGGGTTACAGGGATACCGGGGAGCTGTTTTTT,CASTEGYRDTGELFF
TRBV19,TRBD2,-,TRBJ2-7,TGTGCCAGTAGTCCCGGGGTAGCGGGGAAGCAGTACTTC,CASSPGVAGKQYF
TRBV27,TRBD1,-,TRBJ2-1,TGTGCCAGCAGTTTATCGGGACAGCAACAGTTCTTC,CASSLSGQQQFF
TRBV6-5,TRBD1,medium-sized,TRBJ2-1,TGTGCCAGCACTCCACGGGGACAGGGGCTACATGAGCAGTTCTTC,CASTPRGQGLHEQFF
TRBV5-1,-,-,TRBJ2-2,TGCGCCAGCAGCTTCCAGGGACGGGAGCTGTTTTTT,CASSFQGRELFF
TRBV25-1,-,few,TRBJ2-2,TGTGCCAGCATGGGGACTGCGAACACCGGGGAGCTGTTTTTT,CASMGTANTGELFF
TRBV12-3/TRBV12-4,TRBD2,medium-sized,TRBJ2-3,TGTGCCAGCAGTTTGACTAGCGGGGTTAGCACAGATACGCAGTATTTT,CASSLTSGVSTDTQYF
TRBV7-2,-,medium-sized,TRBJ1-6,TGTGCCAGCAGCCCGCAAGGGGGAGGGCCTTCACCCCTCCACTTT,CASSPQGGGPSPLHF
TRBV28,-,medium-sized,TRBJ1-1,TGTGCCAGCAGTCCCCGTCGGGGGATGAACACTGAAGCTTTCTTT,CASSPRRGMNTEAFF
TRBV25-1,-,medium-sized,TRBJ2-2,TGTGCCAGCAAAGTCTCCGGGGCGGCCACCGGGGAGCTGTTTTTT,CASKVSGAATGELFF
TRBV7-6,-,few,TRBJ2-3,TGTGCCAGCAGCTCCACAGGGAACGCGGCAGATACGCAGTATTTT,CASSSTGNAADTQYF
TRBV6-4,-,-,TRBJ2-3,TGTGCCAGCAGTGACTCAGAGGGGGCAGATACGCAGTATTTT,CASSDSEGADTQYF
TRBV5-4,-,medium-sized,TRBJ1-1,TGTGCCAGCAGCTTGCCCACCCCGAACACTGAAGCTTTCTTT,CASSLPTPNTEAFF
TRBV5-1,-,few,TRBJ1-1,TGCGCCAGCAACTACAGGGAGAACACTGAAGCTTTCTTT,CASNYRENTEAFF
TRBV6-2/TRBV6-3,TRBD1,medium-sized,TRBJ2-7,TGTGCCAGCAGCCGACCTGGACAGGTTCGATCCTACGAGCAGTACTTC,CASSRPGQVRSYEQYF
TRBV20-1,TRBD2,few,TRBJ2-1,TGCAGTGCTAGAGATCCCCTAGCGGGTCCCGAATACAATGAGCAGTTCTTC,CSARDPLAGPEYNEQFF
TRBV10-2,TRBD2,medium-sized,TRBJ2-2,TGCGCCAGCACCGGTGGGGCGGGGGCGAACACCGGGGAGCTGTTTTTT,CASTGGAGANTGELFF